This record covers a single T cell receptor (beta chain). Its antigen is currently unknown. This CDR3 comprises 14 residues. Looked up from germline, CDR1 is PRHDT and CDR2 is FYEKMQ (reference sequence). With 4 bases clipped from V and 4 bases from J, the junction kept 5 bases outside the gene matches. Assay used: immunoSEQ multiplex PCR; TCRdb lists only in-frame clones, some missing. The repertoire holds around 11,000 clones, with 84% as singletons. The data belong to a study of CD4 T cells in relation to SARS-CoV-2 and coronaviruses. Study-wide background: ViraFEST: roughly ten-day antigen culture of PBMCs, then TCR beta CDR3 sequencing. Controls used an HIV-1 Nef peptide pool or no peptide. Overall study findings and caveats: No crossreactivity against non-spike viral proteins was tested here.

CD4+ T cells from unexposed donors were obtained before the COVID-19 pandemic (2011-2018). The cells were cultured for about 10 days before CD4+ T cells were isolated. On days 3 and 7, cultures got half fresh IL-2 medium. The sequencing sample was made of CD4+ T cells from PBMCs, cultured in vitro. The gene calls are TRBV13 and TRBJ2-7; 9 nucleotides align to TRBD1. The clonotype comes from a human donor in good health. DNA of the CDR3: TGTGCCAGCAGCTACCGGGACAGGGTTTACGAGCAGTACTTC. Its translation is CASSYRDRVYEQYF. The variable domain in full, completed from reference TRBV13 and TRBJ2-7, reads AAGVIQSPRHLIKEKRETATLKCYPIPRHDTVYWYQQGPGQDPQFLISFYEKMQSDKGSIPDRFSAQQFSDYHSELNMSSLELGDSALYFCASSYRDRVYEQYFGPGTRLTVT.